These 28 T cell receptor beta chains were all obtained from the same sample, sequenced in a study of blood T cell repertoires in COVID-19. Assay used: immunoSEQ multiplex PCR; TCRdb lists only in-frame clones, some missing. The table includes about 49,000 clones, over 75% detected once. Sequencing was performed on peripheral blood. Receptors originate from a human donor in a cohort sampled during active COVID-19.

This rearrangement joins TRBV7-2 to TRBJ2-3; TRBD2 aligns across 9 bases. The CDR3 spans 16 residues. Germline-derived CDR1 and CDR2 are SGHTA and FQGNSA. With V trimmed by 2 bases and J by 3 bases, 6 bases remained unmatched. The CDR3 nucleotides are TGTGCCAGCAGCTTATCGGCGGGGGGGCCAACAGATACGCAGTATTTT. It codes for CASSLSAGGPTDTQYF. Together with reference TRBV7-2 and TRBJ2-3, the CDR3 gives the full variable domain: GAGVSQSPSNKVTEKGKDVELRCDPISGHTALYWYRQSLGQGLEFLIYFQGNSAPDKSGLPSDRFSAERTGGSVSTLTIQRTQQEDSAVYLCASSLSAGGPTDTQYFGPGTRLTVL.

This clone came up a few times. The DNA of the CDR3 is TGTGCCAGCAGCGCCGGGGGATTGAGTAGAAACACCATATATTTT. Its translation is CASSAGGLSRNTIYF. This chain connects TRBV9 to TRBJ1-3; D possibly corresponds to TRBD1 (5 bases). Germline CDR1 reads SGDLS; CDR2 reads YYNGEE. CDR3 length equals 15 residues. Trimming took 3 bases from V and 5 from J, leaving 15 bases between them.

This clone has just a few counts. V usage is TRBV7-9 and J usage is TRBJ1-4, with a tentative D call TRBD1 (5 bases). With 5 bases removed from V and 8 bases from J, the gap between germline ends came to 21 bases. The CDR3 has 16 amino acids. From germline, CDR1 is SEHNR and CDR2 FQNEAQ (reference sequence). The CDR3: CASSPTEARAQEKLFF. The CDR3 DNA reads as TGTGCCAGCAGCCCGACAGAGGCCCGAGCCCAGGAAAAACTGTTTTTT.

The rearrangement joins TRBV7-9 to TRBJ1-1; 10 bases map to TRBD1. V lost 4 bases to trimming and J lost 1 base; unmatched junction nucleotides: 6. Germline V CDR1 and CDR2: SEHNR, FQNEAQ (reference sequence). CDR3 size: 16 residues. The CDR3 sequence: CASSSGQGSGNTEAFF. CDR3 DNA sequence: TGTGCCAGCAGCTCGGGACAGGGGTCGGGGAACACTGAAGCTTTCTTT.

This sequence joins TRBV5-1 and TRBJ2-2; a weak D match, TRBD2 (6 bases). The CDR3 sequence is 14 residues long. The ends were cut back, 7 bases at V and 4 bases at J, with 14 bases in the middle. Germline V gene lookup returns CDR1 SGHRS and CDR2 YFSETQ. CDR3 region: CASSRGGATGELFF. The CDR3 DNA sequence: TGCGCCAGCTCACGCGGCGGGGCCACCGGGGAGCTGTTTTTT.

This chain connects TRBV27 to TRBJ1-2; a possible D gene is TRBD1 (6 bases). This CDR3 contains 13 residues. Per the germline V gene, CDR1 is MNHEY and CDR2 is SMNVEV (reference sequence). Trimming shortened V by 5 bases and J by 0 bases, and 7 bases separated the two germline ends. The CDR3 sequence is CASSDRTNYGYTF. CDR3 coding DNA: TGTGCCAGCAGTGACAGGACTAACTATGGCTACACCTTC.

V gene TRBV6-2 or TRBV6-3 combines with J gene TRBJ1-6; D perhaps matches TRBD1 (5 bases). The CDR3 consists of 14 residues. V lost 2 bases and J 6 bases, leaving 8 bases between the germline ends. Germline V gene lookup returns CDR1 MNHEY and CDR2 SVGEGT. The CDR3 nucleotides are TGTGCCAGCAGTTACGCGGGGGGTAATTCACCCCTCCACTTT. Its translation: CASSYAGGNSPLHF.

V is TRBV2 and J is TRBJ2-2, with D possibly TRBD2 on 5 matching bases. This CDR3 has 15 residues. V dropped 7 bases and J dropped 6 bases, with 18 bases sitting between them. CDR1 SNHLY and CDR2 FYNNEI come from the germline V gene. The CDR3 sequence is CASMLSGGVSGELFF. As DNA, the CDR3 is TGTGCCAGCATGCTCTCAGGAGGTGTTTCCGGGGAGCTGTTTTTT.

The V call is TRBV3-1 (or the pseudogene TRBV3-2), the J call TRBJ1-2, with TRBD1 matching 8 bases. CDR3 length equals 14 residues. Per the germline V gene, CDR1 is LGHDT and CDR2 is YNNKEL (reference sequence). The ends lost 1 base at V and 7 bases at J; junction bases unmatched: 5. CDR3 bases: TGTGCCAGCAGCCAAGGGCAGGGGGCGAGTGGCTACACCTTC. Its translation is CASSQGQGASGYTF.

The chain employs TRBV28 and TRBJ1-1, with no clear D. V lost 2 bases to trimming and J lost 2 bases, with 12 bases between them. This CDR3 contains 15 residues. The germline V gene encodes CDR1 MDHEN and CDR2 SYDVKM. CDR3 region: CASSLGQSFNTEAFF. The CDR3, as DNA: TGTGCCAGCAGTTTAGGGCAGAGTTTCAACACTGAAGCTTTCTTT. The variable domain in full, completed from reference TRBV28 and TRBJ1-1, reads DVKVTQSSRYLVKRTGEKVFLECVQDMDHENMFWYRQDPGLGLRLIYFSYDVKMKEKGDIPEGYSVSREKKERFSLILESASTNQTSMYLCASSLGQSFNTEAFFGQGTRLTVV.

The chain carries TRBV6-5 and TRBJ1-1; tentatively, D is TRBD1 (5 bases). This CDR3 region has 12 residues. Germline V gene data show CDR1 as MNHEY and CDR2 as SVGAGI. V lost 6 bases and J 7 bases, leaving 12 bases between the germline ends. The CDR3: CASRNRQNEAFF. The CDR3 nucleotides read TGTGCCAGCAGGAACAGACAGAATGAAGCTTTCTTT.

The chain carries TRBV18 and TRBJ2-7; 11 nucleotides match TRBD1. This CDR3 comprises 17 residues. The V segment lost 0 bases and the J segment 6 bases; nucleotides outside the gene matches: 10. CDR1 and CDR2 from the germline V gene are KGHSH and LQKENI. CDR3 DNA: TGTGCCAGCTCACCACCTAACGGACAGGGGGCGAACTTCGAGCAGTACTTC. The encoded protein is CASSPPNGQGANFEQYF.

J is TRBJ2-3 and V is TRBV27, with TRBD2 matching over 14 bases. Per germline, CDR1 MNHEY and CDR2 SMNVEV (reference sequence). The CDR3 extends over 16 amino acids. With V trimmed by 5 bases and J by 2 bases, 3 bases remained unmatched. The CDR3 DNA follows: TGTGCCAGCAGTCCGACTAGCGGGAGGGCCACAGATACGCAGTATTTT. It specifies CASSPTSGRATDTQYF.

The CDR3 reads CASSRNMNTEAFF. The DNA of the CDR3 is TGTGCCAGCAGCAGAAACATGAACACTGAAGCTTTCTTT. The J gene is TRBJ1-1, the V gene TRBV7-2, with D hard to call. Looked up from germline, CDR1 is SGHTA and CDR2 is FQGNSA. Deletions cut 5 bases from V and 0 bases from J, with 7 bases between. This CDR3 is 13 amino acids long.

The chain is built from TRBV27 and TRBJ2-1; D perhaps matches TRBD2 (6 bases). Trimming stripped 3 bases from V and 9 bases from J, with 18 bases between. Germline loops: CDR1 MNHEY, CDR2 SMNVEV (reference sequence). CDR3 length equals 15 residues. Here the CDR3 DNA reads TGTGCCAGCAGTTTGGCGGGACTGGGTCGTGGTGAGCAGTTCTTC. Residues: CASSLAGLGRGEQFF.

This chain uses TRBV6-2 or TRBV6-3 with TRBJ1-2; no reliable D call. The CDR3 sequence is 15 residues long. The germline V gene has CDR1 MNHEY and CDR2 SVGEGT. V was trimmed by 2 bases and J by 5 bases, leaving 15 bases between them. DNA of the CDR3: TGTGCCAGCAGTTACCTGAGAGGTGCCCCATATGGCTACACCTTC. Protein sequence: CASSYLRGAPYGYTF.

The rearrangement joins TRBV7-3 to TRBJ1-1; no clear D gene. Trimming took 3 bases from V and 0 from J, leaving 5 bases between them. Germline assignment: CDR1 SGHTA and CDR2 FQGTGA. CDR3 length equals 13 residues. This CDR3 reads CASSFRLNTEAFF. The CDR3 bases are TGTGCCAGCAGCTTTCGGTTGAACACTGAAGCTTTCTTT.

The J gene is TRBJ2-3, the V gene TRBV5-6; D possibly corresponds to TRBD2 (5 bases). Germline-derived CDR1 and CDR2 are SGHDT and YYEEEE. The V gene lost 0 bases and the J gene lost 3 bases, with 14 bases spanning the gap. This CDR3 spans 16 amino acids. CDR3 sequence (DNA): TGTGCCAGCAGCTTGGGAGGGTCTAGCTATACAGATACGCAGTATTTT. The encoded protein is CASSLGGSSYTDTQYF.

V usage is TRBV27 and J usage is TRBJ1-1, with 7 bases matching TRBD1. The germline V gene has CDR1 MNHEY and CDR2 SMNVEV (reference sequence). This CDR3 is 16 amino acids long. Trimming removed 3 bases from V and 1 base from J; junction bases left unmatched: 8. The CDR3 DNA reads TGTGCCAGCAGTTTTCGGGGGGGACAGCCGAACACTGAAGCTTTCTTT. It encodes CASSFRGGQPNTEAFF.

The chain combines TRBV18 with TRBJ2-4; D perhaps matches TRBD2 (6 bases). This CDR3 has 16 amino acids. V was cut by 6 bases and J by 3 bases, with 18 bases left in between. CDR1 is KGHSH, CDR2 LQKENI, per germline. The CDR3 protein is CASSTERARGKNIQYF. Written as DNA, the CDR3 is TGTGCCAGCTCTACCGAGAGGGCGCGGGGCAAAAACATTCAGTACTTC. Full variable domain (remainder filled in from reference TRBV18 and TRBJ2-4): NAGVMQNPRHLVRRRGQEARLRCSPMKGHSHVYWYRQLPEEGLKFMVYLQKENIIDESGMPKERFSAEFPKEGPSILRIQQVVRGDSAAYFCASSTERARGKNIQYFGAGTRLSVL.

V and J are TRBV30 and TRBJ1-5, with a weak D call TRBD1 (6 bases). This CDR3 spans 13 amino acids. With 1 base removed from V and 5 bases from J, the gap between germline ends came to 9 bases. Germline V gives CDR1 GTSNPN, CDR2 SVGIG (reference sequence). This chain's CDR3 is CAWSGGGHQPQHF. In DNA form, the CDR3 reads TGTGCCTGGAGTGGGGGGGGGCATCAGCCCCAGCATTTT.

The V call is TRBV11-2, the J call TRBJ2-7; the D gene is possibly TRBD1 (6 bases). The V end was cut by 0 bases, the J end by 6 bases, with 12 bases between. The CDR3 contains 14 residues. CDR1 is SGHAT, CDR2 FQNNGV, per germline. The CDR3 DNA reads TGTGCCAGCAGCTTAGAACAGGGTAAAGGCGAGCAGTACTTC. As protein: CASSLEQGKGEQYF.

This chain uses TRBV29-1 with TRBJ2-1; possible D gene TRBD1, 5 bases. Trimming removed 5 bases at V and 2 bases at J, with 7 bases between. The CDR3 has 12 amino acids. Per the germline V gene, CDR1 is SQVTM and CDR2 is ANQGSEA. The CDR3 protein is CSVHRTYNEQFF. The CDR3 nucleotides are TGCAGCGTTCACAGGACCTACAATGAGCAGTTCTTC.

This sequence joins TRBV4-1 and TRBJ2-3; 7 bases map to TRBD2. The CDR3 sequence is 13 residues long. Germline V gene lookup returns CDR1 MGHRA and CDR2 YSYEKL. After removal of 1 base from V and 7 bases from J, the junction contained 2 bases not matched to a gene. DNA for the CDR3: TGCGCCAGCAGCCAAGGGGAGGGGAATACGCAGTATTTT. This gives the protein CASSQGEGNTQYF.

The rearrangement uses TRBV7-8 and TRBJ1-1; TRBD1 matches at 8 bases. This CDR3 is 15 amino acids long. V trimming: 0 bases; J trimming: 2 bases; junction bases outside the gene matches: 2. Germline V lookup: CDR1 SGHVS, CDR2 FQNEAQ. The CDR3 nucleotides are TGTGCCAGCAGCTTAGCGGCAGGGGGCAACACTGAAGCTTTCTTT. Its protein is CASSLAAGGNTEAFF.

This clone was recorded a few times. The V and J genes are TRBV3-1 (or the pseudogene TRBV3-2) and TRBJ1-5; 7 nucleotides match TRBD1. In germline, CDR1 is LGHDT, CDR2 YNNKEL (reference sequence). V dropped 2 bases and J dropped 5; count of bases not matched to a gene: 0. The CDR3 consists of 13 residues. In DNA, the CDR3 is TGTGCCAGCAGCCAAACAGGGGATCAGCCCCAGCATTTT. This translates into CASSQTGDQPQHF.

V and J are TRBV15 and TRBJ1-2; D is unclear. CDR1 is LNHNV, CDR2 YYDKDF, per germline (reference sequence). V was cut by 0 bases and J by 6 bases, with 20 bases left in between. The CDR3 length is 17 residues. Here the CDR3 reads CATSRDPSALRNNGYTF. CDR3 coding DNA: TGTGCCACCAGCAGAGACCCCTCGGCCCTGAGGAATAATGGCTACACCTTC.

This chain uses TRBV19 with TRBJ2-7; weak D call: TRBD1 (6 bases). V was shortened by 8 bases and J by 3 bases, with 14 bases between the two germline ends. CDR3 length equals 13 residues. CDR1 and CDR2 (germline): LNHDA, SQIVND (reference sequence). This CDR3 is CASSRTVGYEQYF. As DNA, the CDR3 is TGTGCCAGTTCCCGGACAGTAGGCTACGAGCAGTACTTC.